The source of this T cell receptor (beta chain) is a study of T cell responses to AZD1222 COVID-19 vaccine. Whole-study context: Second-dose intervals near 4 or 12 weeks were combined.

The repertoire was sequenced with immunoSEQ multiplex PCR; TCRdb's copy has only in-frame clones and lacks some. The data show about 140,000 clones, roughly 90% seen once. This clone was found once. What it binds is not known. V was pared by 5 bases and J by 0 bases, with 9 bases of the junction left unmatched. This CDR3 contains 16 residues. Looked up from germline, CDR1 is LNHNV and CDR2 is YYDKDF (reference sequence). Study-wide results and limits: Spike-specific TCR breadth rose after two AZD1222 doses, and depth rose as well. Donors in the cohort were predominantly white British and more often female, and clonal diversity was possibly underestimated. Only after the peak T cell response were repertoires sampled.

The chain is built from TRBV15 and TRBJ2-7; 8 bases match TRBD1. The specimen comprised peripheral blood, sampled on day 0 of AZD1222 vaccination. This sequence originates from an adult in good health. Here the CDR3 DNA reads TGTGCCACCAGCGGACCGGGACAGGCGGCCTCCTACGAGCAGTACTTC. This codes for CATSGPGQAASYEQYF.